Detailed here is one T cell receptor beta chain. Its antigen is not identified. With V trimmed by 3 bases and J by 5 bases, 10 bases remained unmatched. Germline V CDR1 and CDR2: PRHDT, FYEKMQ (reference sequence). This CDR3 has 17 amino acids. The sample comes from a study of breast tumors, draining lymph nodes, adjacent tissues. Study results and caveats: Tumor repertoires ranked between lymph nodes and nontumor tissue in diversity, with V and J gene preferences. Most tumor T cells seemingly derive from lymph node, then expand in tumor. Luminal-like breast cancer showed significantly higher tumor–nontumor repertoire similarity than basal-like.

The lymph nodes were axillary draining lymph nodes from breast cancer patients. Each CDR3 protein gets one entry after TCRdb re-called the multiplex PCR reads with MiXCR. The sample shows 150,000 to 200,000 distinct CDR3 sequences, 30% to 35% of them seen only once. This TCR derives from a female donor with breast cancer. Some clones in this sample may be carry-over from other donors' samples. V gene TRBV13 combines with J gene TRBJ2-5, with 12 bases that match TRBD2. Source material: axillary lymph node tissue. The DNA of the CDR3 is TGTGCCAGCAGCTTCTCCGAGACTAGCGGGAGTATTGAGACCCAGTACTTC. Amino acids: CASSFSETSGSIETQYF.